A single T cell receptor beta chain is shown here with its context. Antigen unknown. The data were taken from a study of a mutant IDH1 vaccine in newly diagnosed glioma. At the level of the study: There were approximately 60% males and approximately 38% females among treated patients, whose mean age was roughly 40 years. Previous care, which was radiotherapy, temozolomide, or both, most often involved both.

Findings of the study overall: Alterations occurring in top peripheral T cell clonotypes seemed unrelated to pseudoprogression.

Time point noted: week 35, safety follow-up. Doses of 300 ug of mutant IDH1 20-mer peptide were given with topical imiquimod. The germline V and J ends were trimmed by 7 bases and 0 bases, with 17 bases remaining between them. This CDR3 has 15 residues. Germline V gene lookup returns CDR1 SGHRS and CDR2 YFSETQ. Data came from immunoSEQ multiplex PCR; TCRdb stores just in-frame clones and leaves some out. The table shows 40,000 to 55,000 clones, with around 85% occurring only once. The origin of this receptor is a man between 40 and 49 years old with glioma. Sample: PBMCs, taken from a glioma patient whose treatment included an IDH1 peptide vaccine. The genes are TRBV5-1 and TRBJ2-7; D tentatively reads TRBD1 or TRBD2 (5 bases each). Written as DNA, the CDR3 is TGCGCCAGCTCTTTGATCTCAGGGACCTCCTACGAGCAGTACTTC. It is translated as CASSLISGTSYEQYF.